The clone carrying this TCR beta chain came up a few times. No antigen is known for it. The missing CDR3 end, 3 residues past where the read stops, is filled in from the germline J gene. This sample was included in a study of T cell clonality in common variable immunodeficiency. The V end lost 0 bases, the J end lost 6 bases, and 18 bases lay between the germline ends. The CDR3 is 16 residues long. Germline CDR1 MNHEY, CDR2 SVGEGT. CVID meant reduced serum IgG, IgA and/or IgM plus specific antibody deficiency. Each donor provided roughly 4.5 to 8 ml of heparinized whole blood. Study observations and caveats: Shared TCRbeta clones were fewer between CVID subjects than controls. Links between repertoire features and CVID complications were heterogeneity-limited. Reportedly, TCR beta sequences from common variable immunodeficiency showed fewer deletions and N-nucleotide insertions.

The data were produced by immunoSEQ multiplex PCR, yet TCRdb's version contains in-frame clones alone and is incomplete. This repertoire lists 25,000 to 30,000 clones without singletons; approximately 3% sits in the top ten. The material sequenced was peripheral blood mononuclear cells. The J gene is TRBJ2-7, the V gene TRBV6-2 or TRBV6-3; perhaps TRBD1 as D (5 bases). This TCR was sampled from a human donor with common variable immunodeficiency. The covered CDR3 bases are TGTGCCAGCAGTTACTCGATTTCACAGGCATCGGCCGAG. Translated: CASSYSISQASAE. In full, the CDR3 is CASSYSISQASAEQYF.